Detailed here is one T cell receptor beta chain. Its antigen is undetermined. Germline V gene sequence: CDR1 PRHDT, CDR2 FYEKMQ (reference sequence). The J segment lost 4 bases and the V segment lost 5 bases, leaving 9 bases of the junction unmatched. This CDR3 comprises 16 residues. The sample comes from a study of T cell repertoires and HLA-DP antigens. Study at large: Alloreactive CD4+ T cells targeted HLA-DP on transduced HeLa.

Each pre-culture CD4+ sample aimed for approximately 200,000 T cell genomes at deep resolution. The repertoire was sequenced with immunoSEQ multiplex PCR; TCRdb's copy has only in-frame clones and lacks some. Among roughly 120,000 clones listed, 80% to 95% were seen once. Average purity of the negatively selected CD4+ T cells was roughly 98%. The J gene is TRBJ2-2, the V gene TRBV13; 8 bases align to TRBD2. The clonotype originates from a young woman in good health and CMV-seronegative. The sequenced sample was CD4+ T cells from PBMCs. CDR3 DNA sequence: TGTGCCAGCAGCCCACCTTCGGGACTAGTCACCGGGGAGCTGTTTTTT. This encodes CASSPPSGLVTGELFF.